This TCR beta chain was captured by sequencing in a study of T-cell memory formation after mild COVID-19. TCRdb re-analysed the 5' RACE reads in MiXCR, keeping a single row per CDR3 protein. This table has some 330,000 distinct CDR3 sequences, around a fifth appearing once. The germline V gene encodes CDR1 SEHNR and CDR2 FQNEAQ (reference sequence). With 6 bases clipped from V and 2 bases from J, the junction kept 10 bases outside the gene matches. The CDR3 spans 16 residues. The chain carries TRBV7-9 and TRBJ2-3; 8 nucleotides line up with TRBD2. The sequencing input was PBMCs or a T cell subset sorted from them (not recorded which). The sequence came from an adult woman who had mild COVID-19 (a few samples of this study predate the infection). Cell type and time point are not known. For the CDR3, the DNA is TGTGCCAGCAGATACCCCGGGACTAGGGCCACAGATACGCAGTATTTT. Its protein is CASRYPGTRATDTQYF.